What follows are 30 T cell receptor beta chains derived from one specimen sequenced in a study of tumor-infiltrating lymphocytes in primary liver carcinoma (TCRdb year 2017). Instrument on record: Illumina HiSeq 2500. A constant-region primer and ProtoScript II reverse transcriptase were used to reverse-transcribe TCRbeta-specific cDNA from about 530 ng total RNA. TCRbeta libraries were built with three nested multiplex PCR rounds, a slightly modified ARM-PCR procedure. Each of the first two PCR rounds ran for 9 to 11 cycles using multiplex TRBV1-TRBV30 forward primers together with a Cbeta reverse primer. The raw public reads went through TCRdb reprocessing: fastp at Q25, MiXCR clone calling, in-frame beta chains kept. Merged by CDR3 protein, the rows form single entries marked with the most common genes and DNA. The sample profile shows roughly 100,000 distinct CDR3 sequences; about four fifths of them were found once. The top ten clones comprise approximately 21% of the sample.

Total RNA and DNA were co-extracted without cell sorting from around 20-30 mg of bulk tissue using the AllPrep DNA/RNA mini kit. Sequencing was done on a sample of liver tumor tissue from sampling region 3. What the cell subset or site label conveys for this sample: tumor region T3, left-lateral pole. The receptors originated from a man in his forties with primary liver carcinoma and hepatitis B virus infection.

As regards this clonotype: The germline gene is not matched at one end of the junction; a read error may be the cause. V gene TRBV28 combines with J gene TRBJ2-7; D is possibly TRBD1 (5 bases). Germline values: CDR1 MDHEN, CDR2 SYDVKM. This CDR3 comprises 13 residues. For the CDR3, the DNA is TGTGCCTGCAGGGAAGGCGGATCCTACGAGCAGTATTTC. Translated, it gives CACREGGSYEQYF.

This chain links TRBV21-1 with TRBJ2-7; whether TRBD1, the table's D call, matches the DNA was not checked. TRBV21-1 represents a pseudogene. The CDR3 has 18 amino acids. As DNA, the CDR3 is TGTGCCAGCAGCAGACCATCACAGGGAAGTGGCTACTCCTACGAGCAGTACTTC. Its translation is CASSRPSQGSGYSYEQYF.

In regard to this clonotype: Germline is not matched at one junction end, which may reflect a read error. J is TRBJ2-7 and V is TRBV12-3 or TRBV12-4, with no clear D. The CDR3 runs 15 residues. CDR3 in DNA: TGTGCCAGCAGTTCATGGTGGGCCATATTCTACGAGCGGTACTTC. The encoded protein is CASSSWWAIFYERYF.

For this clonotype: Mismatch with germline at one junction end may stem from a read error. The chain uses TRBV11-2 and TRBJ2-7; D may match TRBD1 or TRBD2 (6 bases each). CDR3 length equals 12 residues. CDR1 is SGHAT and CDR2 is FQNNGV in the germline V gene. The CDR3 protein is CGSSPGGYEQYF. CDR3 in DNA: TGTGGTAGCAGTCCCGGGGGCTACGAGCAATACTTC.

With respect to this clonotype: Mismatch with germline at one junction end may stem from a read error. The chain combines TRBV12-3 or TRBV12-4 with TRBJ1-5, with D uncertain. This CDR3 is built from 16 residues. CDR3 protein: CAGSSPGDVSNQPQHF. For the CDR3, the DNA is TGTGCCGGCAGTTCTCCGGGAGACGTTAGCAATCAGCCCCAGCATTTT.

The V gene is TRBV5-5, the J gene TRBJ2-7; the D is unclear. Germline loops: CDR1 SGHKS, CDR2 YYEKEE (reference sequence). CDR3 length: 15 amino acids. V gave up 0 bases and J gave up 1 base, with 11 bases separating them. The CDR3 nucleotides read TGTGCCAGCAGCTTGGGATCAAGGAGATCCTACGAGCAGTACTTC. Protein product: CASSLGSRRSYEQYF.

The V gene is TRBV12-3 or TRBV12-4, the J gene TRBJ1-1; unclear D gene. V lost 6 bases to trimming and J lost 2 bases, with 25 bases between them. The CDR3 sequence is 18 residues long. The DNA of the CDR3 is TGTGCCAGCAGCCAAACCGTGCCCCCGGCGCGGGTAAACACTGAAGCTTTCTTT. Encoded protein: CASSQTVPPARVNTEAFF.

Concerning this clonotype: An end of the junction differs from the germline gene, which may be a read error. This chain's CDR3 is CACSQGAAGANVLTF. Here the CDR3 DNA reads TGTGCCTGCAGCCAAGGCGCAGCTGGAGCCAACGTCCTGACTTTC. This chain connects TRBV14 to TRBJ2-6; D remains unclear. This CDR3 comprises 15 residues. The germline gives CDR1 SGHDN, CDR2 FVKESK.

As for this clonotype: One end of the junction fails to match germline, which may point to a read error. For the CDR3, the DNA is TGTGCCAGAAGCTTGCGGGATTCCTACAATGAGCAGTTCTTC. This translates into CARSLRDSYNEQFF. This chain uses TRBV5-5 with TRBJ2-1; D may be TRBD2 (6 bases). The CDR3 spans 14 residues. Germline lookup yields CDR1 SGHKS and CDR2 YYEKEE (reference sequence).

This clonotype is a singleton in its sample. This CDR3 reads CSVGIGAANTGELFF. For the CDR3, the DNA is TGCAGCGTCGGGATTGGCGCGGCGAACACCGGGGAGCTGTTTTTT. The V gene is TRBV29-1, the J gene TRBJ2-2; a possible D gene is TRBD2 (5 bases). CDR1 and CDR2 (germline): SQVTM, ANQGSEA. Trimming left V 6 bases short and J 0 bases short, with 14 bases between. CDR3 length equals 15 residues.

Notes on this clonotype: The CDR3 does not end in the conserved phenylalanine or tryptophan, so this is likely a read error. V and J are TRBV11-2 and TRBJ2-1; possibly TRBD1 for D (6 bases). CDR1 SGHAT and CDR2 FQNNGV come from the germline V gene. This CDR3 has 13 amino acids. CDR3 nucleotides: TGTGCCAGCAGCTTCCCAGGGGTCAATGATCAGTTCATC. Its translation: CASSFPGVNDQFI.

Turning to this clonotype: Since the CDR3 does not end with the conserved phenylalanine or tryptophan, this likely comes from a read error. The DNA is left out, because the CDR3 cannot be placed on it with certainty; the CDR3 is given as TCRdb lists it. This sequence joins TRBV10-2 and TRBJ2-1; the table's D call, TRBD1, was not checked against the DNA. Looked up from germline, CDR1 is WSHSY and CDR2 is SAAADI. Ends included, the CDR3 has 11 residues. CDR3 in amino acids: CASSGGGEQSV.

With regard to this clonotype: The junction does not match germline at one end; this may be a read error. V and J are TRBV4-2 and TRBJ2-7; D ambiguous. CDR1 LGHNA and CDR2 YNFKEQ come from the germline V gene. The CDR3 consists of 12 residues. The CDR3 sequence: CARSQDGNEQYF. CDR3 nucleotide sequence: TGTGCCAGGAGCCAAGATGGGAACGAGCAATACTTC.

This clonotype appeared a single time. One end of the junction varies from germline; a read error may be responsible. The chain uses TRBV12-3 or TRBV12-4 and TRBJ2-3; D unresolved. The CDR3 totals 16 residues. DNA for the CDR3: TGTGCCAGCAAGTCAGAACACACGCCAAGCACAGATGCGCAGTATTTT. This translates into CASKSEHTPSTDAQYF.

The chain couples TRBV7-9 to TRBJ2-7, with D perhaps given as TRBD1 or TRBD2 (6 bases each). Germline CDR1 is SEHNR and CDR2 is FQNEAQ (reference sequence). The CDR3 contains 16 residues. Trimming stripped 10 bases from V and 10 bases from J, with 32 bases between. For the CDR3, the DNA is TGTGCCAACAGTCCACCCGGGGGCCTAGTAGGAGGCGAACAGTACTTC. Its translation: CANSPPGGLVGGEQYF.

The rearrangement links TRBV29-1 to TRBJ2-7, with D perhaps given as TRBD1 or TRBD2 (5 bases each). Germline V CDR1 and CDR2: SQVTM, ANQGSEA. This CDR3 comprises 16 residues. The CDR3 reads CSTITPGTGTPYEQYF. The CDR3 DNA reads as TGCAGTACCATAACACCTGGGACCGGCACTCCCTACGAGCAGTACTTC.

Concerning this clonotype: One junction end disagrees with the germline gene, perhaps due to a read error. This chain links TRBV29-1 with TRBJ1-1; D may be TRBD1 (5 bases). The CDR3 length is 11 residues. Germline CDR1 SQVTM, CDR2 ANQGSEA. The CDR3 loop reads CSAGDPGEVFF. For the CDR3, the DNA is TGCAGCGCCGGGGACCCAGGCGAAGTTTTCTTT.

Points on this clonotype: Germline and junction disagree at one end, which may indicate a read error. V usage is TRBV6-6 and J usage is TRBJ1-1; TRBD1 matches 7 bases. The germline CDR1 and CDR2 sequences are MNHNY and SVGAGI (reference sequence). This CDR3 has 15 amino acids. The CDR3 coding sequence is TGTGTCAGCAGTATTCCGTCGGCGCGGGACAGTGAAGCTTTCTTT. It codes for CVSSIPSARDSEAFF.

In its sample, this clonotype was seen a few times. This chain uses TRBV9 with TRBJ2-1; 9 bases line up with TRBD1. The CDR3 is made up of 15 amino acids. After removal of 3 bases from V and 9 bases from J, the junction contained 10 bases not matched to a gene. Germline V gives CDR1 SGDLS, CDR2 YYNGEE. In nucleotides, the CDR3 is TGTGCCAGCAGCGACCGGGACAGGGTTTTTGGTGAGCAGTTCTTC. It yields the protein CASSDRDRVFGEQFF.

The chain has TRBV5-5 and TRBJ1-4; D remains ambiguous. The CDR3 loop spans 15 amino acids. CDR1 and CDR2 from the germline V gene are SGHKS and YYEKEE (reference sequence). DNA of the CDR3: TGTATCAGCAGCTTGGAGTGGAGGGATGGAGAAAAACTGTTTTTT. It is translated as CISSLEWRDGEKLFF.

In regard to this clonotype: At one of its ends the junction is not consistent with the germline gene, which may arise from a read error. The rearrangement uses TRBV20-1 and TRBJ1-6; D gene ambiguous. CDR1 and CDR2 (germline): DFQATT, SNEGSKA (reference sequence). This CDR3 has 12 residues. CDR3: CSARPQISSLHF. The CDR3 DNA is TGCAGTGCTCGCCCACAAATTTCATCCCTCCACTTT.

To note about this clonotype: In this CDR3 the conserved last residue, phenylalanine or tryptophan, is missing, so a read error is likely. CDR3 DNA: TGTGCCAGGAGCCAAGGCGTGGATCCCAATAGCATTCAGTACTTA. Residues: CARSQGVDPNSIQYL. The chain couples TRBV4-2 to TRBJ2-4; D not certain. Germline V gene lookup returns CDR1 LGHNA and CDR2 YNFKEQ. The length of the CDR3 is 15 residues.

Details on this clonotype: A junction boundary mismatches the germline segment, possibly from a read error. The J gene is TRBJ2-6, the V gene TRBV4-2, with D perhaps TRBD1 or TRBD2 (5 bases each). The CDR3 length is 15 residues. CDR1 and CDR2 from the germline V gene are LGHNA and YNFKEQ. The CDR3 DNA reads TGTGCCAGCAGACCCGGGATGGCTGGGGCCAGCGTCCTGACTTTC. Its translation: CASRPGMAGASVLTF.

As to this clonotype: In this CDR3 the conserved last residue, phenylalanine or tryptophan, is missing, so a read error is likely. It is unclear where the CDR3 begins or ends on the DNA, so no DNA is shown, and the CDR3 is as TCRdb lists it. The rearrangement joins TRBV28 to TRBJ2-7; the table's D call TRBD2 went unverified against the DNA. Germline loops: CDR1 MDHEN, CDR2 SYDVKM. The CDR3 sequence runs 17 residues, both termini included. Here the CDR3 reads CASSLLAGGTLAYEQYS.

Notes on this clonotype: The junction departs from germline at one end; a sequencing error may be responsible. The chain employs TRBV12-3 or TRBV12-4 and TRBJ2-7, with 7 bases fitting TRBD1. This CDR3 comprises 15 residues. The CDR3 DNA reads TGTTCCAGCAGACATACACAACAGGGGCTCTGCGAGCAGTACTTC. Protein product: CSSRHTQQGLCEQYF.

Concerning this clonotype: The germline gene is not matched at one end of the junction; a read error may be the cause. The chain couples TRBV6-1 to TRBJ2-3; D might be TRBD2 (6 bases). Germline V gene lookup returns CDR1 MNHNS and CDR2 SASEGT. The length of the CDR3 is 15 residues. The DNA of the CDR3 is TGTACCAGCAGTGTACGGGGGAATGGAGCAGAAACGCAGTATTTT. Protein: CTSSVRGNGAETQYF.

This chain links TRBV29-1 with TRBJ2-7; 8 positions agree with TRBD1. CDR1 is SQVTM and CDR2 is ANQGSEA in the germline V gene. This CDR3 comprises 14 residues. J gave up 13 bases and V 3 bases, and 17 bases lay outside the gene matches. The CDR3 bases are TGCAGCGTTGAGTTTGGTAACAGGGGGTACGTGCACTACTTC. Residues: CSVEFGNRGYVHYF.

About this clonotype: At one boundary the junction diverges from the germline segment, which might be a read error. The chain links TRBV11-2 to TRBJ1-5; D might be TRBD1 (5 bases). The CDR3 sequence is 13 residues long. Germline loops: CDR1 SGHAT, CDR2 FQNNGV. CDR3 in DNA: TGTGTCAGCAGCTTAAGGGGTGATCAGCCCCGGCATTTT. It translates to CVSSLRGDQPRHF.

For this clonotype: At one boundary the junction diverges from the germline segment, which might be a read error. CDR3 amino acids: CDRNPGLAGTDRQYF. The CDR3 nucleotides are TGTGACCGCAACCCAGGACTAGCGGGAACAGATAGGCAGTATTTT. The J gene is TRBJ2-3, the V gene TRBV6-5, with TRBD2 matching over 12 bases. The CDR3 covers 15 residues. Germline CDR1 MNHEY, CDR2 SVGAGI.

The chain's CDR3 is CASSHSGIPGAGELFF. The CDR3 DNA sequence: TGTGCCAGCAGCCACTCCGGGATCCCGGGTGCCGGGGAGCTGTTTTTT. The chain has TRBV14 and TRBJ2-2; D perhaps matches TRBD2 (5 bases). The V gene's germline CDR1 is SGHDN and CDR2 FVKESK. The CDR3 length is 16 residues. The V gene lost 3 bases and the J gene lost 6 bases, with 17 bases spanning the gap.